The 6 T cell receptor beta chains in this list originate from one sample, sequenced in a study of vaccination and CD4 T cells after COVID-19 (dated by TCRdb to the early 2020s). The time point label, as the study defines it: late sampling 161 to 241 days after vaccination in a few convalescent patients. Taken with the paper, the label for treatment or condition translates to: roughly 11-day PBMC culture with coronavirus spike peptide pools or control peptides (ViraFEST assay). Their specific antigens are unknown. Receptor libraries were prepared by PCR. Sequencing was carried out with an Illumina iSeq 100. DNA from cultured CD4+ T cells underwent TCR sequencing with the Oncomine TCR Beta short-read assay at the Johns Hopkins FTIC core. TCRdb trimmed the raw reads at Q25, called clones with MiXCR and kept productive beta chains. Identical CDR3 protein sequences are pooled into one entry, listed with their most common genes and DNA. This sample lists about 22,000 distinct CDR3 sequences; 35% were detected once. The ten biggest clones cover 8.6% of the sample.

The sample in question was CD4+ T cells from blood, cultured in vitro, obtained about 7 months after SARS-CoV-2 vaccination. Receptors originate from a human donor who had recovered from COVID-19.

V and J are TRBV7-9 and TRBJ2-7; no reliable D call. Per germline, CDR1 SEHNR and CDR2 FQNEAQ (reference sequence). Trimming cost V 5 bases and J 3 bases, with 8 bases left between them. The CDR3 extends over 12 amino acids. The CDR3 region has the DNA TGTGCCAGCAGCCCGGTGGTCTACGAGCAGTACTTC. It codes for CASSPVVYEQYF.

The table lists this clonotype with a few counts. The chain couples TRBV28 to TRBJ2-1, with 8 bases that match TRBD2. The germline V gene has CDR1 MDHEN and CDR2 SYDVKM. V was pared by 6 bases and J by 4 bases, with 5 bases of the junction left unmatched. The CDR3 is made up of 14 amino acids. The CDR3 bases are TGTGCCAGCAGAACTAGCGGAGTTTACAATGAGCAGTTCTTC. Residues: CASRTSGVYNEQFF. Full variable domain (missing parts from reference TRBV28 and TRBJ2-1): DVKVTQSSRYLVKRTGEKVFLECVQDMDHENMFWYRQDPGLGLRLIYFSYDVKMKEKGDIPEGYSVSREKKERFSLILESASTNQTSMYLCASRTSGVYNEQFFGPGTRLTVL.

This clonotype came up a few times. The chain uses TRBV20-1 and TRBJ1-5, with D possibly being TRBD1 (5 bases). The germline V gene encodes CDR1 DFQATT and CDR2 SNEGSKA (reference sequence). Trimming cost V 4 bases and J 2 bases, with 9 bases left between them. The CDR3 consists of 13 residues. This CDR3 is CSAKGDGNQPQHF. CDR3 bases: TGCAGTGCTAAAGGGGATGGCAATCAGCCCCAGCATTTT.

The chain is built from TRBV20-1 and TRBJ2-1, with a possible D match to TRBD2 (7 bases). There are 15 residues in the CDR3. The V gene's germline CDR1 is DFQATT and CDR2 SNEGSKA (reference sequence). V lost 5 bases, J lost 4 bases, and 18 bases lay in between. The CDR3 DNA is TGCAGTGCTCGGGGGCCTAGCGGACGTTACAATGAGCAGTTCTTC. This encodes CSARGPSGRYNEQFF.

This sequence joins TRBV6-1 and TRBJ1-6; TRBD1 agrees at 8 bases. V dropped 8 bases and J dropped 6; count of bases not matched to a gene: 3. The CDR3 has 13 residues. CDR1 is MNHNS and CDR2 is SASEGT in the germline V gene. The CDR3 loop is CASAGQVNSPLHF. The DNA for the CDR3 is TGTGCCAGCGCGGGACAGGTTAATTCACCCCTCCACTTT.

This chain connects TRBV20-1 to TRBJ2-3, with D unresolved. Germline V gives CDR1 DFQATT, CDR2 SNEGSKA (reference sequence). Trimming shortened V by 2 bases and J by 2 bases, and 8 bases separated the two germline ends. This CDR3 has 13 residues. This CDR3 reads CSARNTITDTQYF. In DNA, the CDR3 is TGCAGTGCTAGAAATACTATCACAGATACGCAGTATTTT.